These 4 T cell receptor beta chains originate from one sample sequenced in a study of molecular identifiers for immune sequencing clone quantification. A single record per CDR3 protein comes from TCRdb applying MiXCR to the PCR reads. In the table there are 100,000 or so distinct CDR3 sequences, 36% of which are singletons. The specimen sequenced was naive CD8+ T cells from blood, with Jurkat cell RNA spiked in. As to subset: FACS-sorted CD8+CD4-CCR7+CD45RA+ naive T cells. The receptors here all came from a human donor in good health. Some libraries in this study had Jurkat cell RNA spiked in.

This clonotype was counted ten times or more. The V and J genes are TRBV6-6 and TRBJ2-7, with D perhaps matching TRBD1 (6 bases). The CDR3 spans 16 residues. Between the trimmed V and J ends, which lost 6 bases and 2 bases, there was a span of 20 bases. The V gene's germline CDR1 is MNHNY and CDR2 SVGAGI (reference sequence). The CDR3 protein is CASSLLSRDKTYEQYF. In nucleotides, the CDR3 is TGTGCCAGCAGCCTGCTATCCCGGGACAAGACCTACGAGCAGTACTTC.

The chain employs TRBV12-3 or TRBV12-4 and TRBJ1-4; no definite D call. Trimming shortened V by 4 bases and J by 3 bases, and 12 bases separated the two germline ends. The CDR3 has 15 amino acids. CDR3 in DNA: TGTGCCAGCAGTTCTCCGGACGGAGCTAATGAAAAACTGTTTTTT. Its translation: CASSSPDGANEKLFF.

The V gene is TRBV20-1, the J gene TRBJ2-1, with TRBD1 as a possible D gene (7 bases). The CDR3 covers 19 residues. Trimming removed 5 bases at V and 0 bases at J, with 26 bases between. CDR1 and CDR2 from the germline V gene are DFQATT and SNEGSKA (reference sequence). The CDR3 DNA reads as TGCAGTGCTCCGTCCAGGCAGGGGGGACCCAGAAGCTCCTACAATGAGCAGTTCTTC. It codes for CSAPSRQGGPRSSYNEQFF.

A word on this clonotype: A much larger clone differs from this one at a single base, so this may be a read error. The chain combines TRBV7-2 with TRBJ2-3; 9 bases align to TRBD2. The CDR3 sequence is 15 residues long. The germline CDR1 and CDR2 sequences are SGHTA and FQGNSA. The CDR3 protein is CAISAEREAGDTQYF. As DNA, the CDR3 is TGTGCCATCAGCGCCGAGCGGGAGGCCGGAGATACGCAGTATTTT. The variable domain in full, completed from reference TRBV7-2 and TRBJ2-3, reads GAGVSQSPSNKVTEKGKDVELRCDPISGHTALYWYRQSLGQGLEFLIYFQGNSAPDKSGLPSDRFSAERTGGSVSTLTIQRTQQEDSAVYLCAISAEREAGDTQYFGPGTRLTVL.